This T cell receptor beta chain is drawn from a study of blood T cells in healthy people across ages. Findings of the study overall: Older individuals had lower TCR beta diversity per million T cells (the decline was roughly linear).

Germline CDR1 reads LGHNT; CDR2 reads FRNRAP. Trimming took 6 bases from V and 3 from J, leaving 6 bases between them. The CDR3 is made up of 11 amino acids. Note on this clonotype: Its antigen remains unidentified.

For the second PCR, which ran for roughly 6 to 12 cycles, a sample-barcoded 5' primer and a J-beta primer mix were used. MiXCR was run by TCRdb on the 5' RACE reads, yielding one entry per CDR3 protein. Of some 800,000 distinct CDR3 sequences listed, around 43% are singletons. Sequenced input: blood. This TCR came from a man in his sixties in good health. The chain joins TRBV12-5 to TRBJ2-7, with D hard to call. The CDR3 sequence: CASGSIYEQYF. CDR3 bases: TGTGCTAGTGGGTCTATCTACGAGCAGTACTTC.